These 19 T cell receptor beta chains came from one sample sequenced in a study of T cell responses to AZD1222 COVID-19 vaccine. Assay: immunoSEQ multiplex PCR; the TCRdb copy retains only in-frame clones and omits some. The data contain roughly 140,000 clones, approximately 89% of them singletons. This material consisted of peripheral blood, taken on day 0 of AZD1222 vaccination. Receptors originate from an adult in good health.

V and J are TRBV6-4 and TRBJ1-1; 10 bases match TRBD1. Germline values: CDR1 MRHNA, CDR2 SNTAGT. The CDR3 contains 15 residues. V was clipped by 2 bases and J by 8 bases; unmatched bases: 8. The CDR3 nucleotides read TGTGCCAGCAGTGACCGCCCGGACAGGGGGGGAGAAGCTTTCTTT. This codes for CASSDRPDRGGEAFF.

This clone was observed a few times. V usage is TRBV29-1 and J usage is TRBJ2-1; D is uncertain. The ends were cut back, 4 bases at V and 8 bases at J, with 12 bases in the middle. There are 12 residues in the CDR3. CDR1 is SQVTM, CDR2 ANQGSEA, per germline. The CDR3 sequence is CSVVWLQYEQFF. CDR3 DNA sequence: TGCAGCGTTGTTTGGCTGCAGTATGAGCAGTTCTTC.

This chain connects TRBV6-1 to TRBJ2-6; no clear D. This CDR3 has 17 amino acids. CDR1 and CDR2 (germline): MNHNS, SASEGT. The V end lost 4 bases, the J end lost 0 bases, and 13 bases lay between the germline ends. The CDR3 DNA follows: TGTGCCAGCAGTGGGTTTGCCCGGACCTCTGGGGCCAACGTCCTGACTTTC. It yields the protein CASSGFARTSGANVLTF.

This chain uses TRBV19 with TRBJ2-2; D not certain. This CDR3 is 13 amino acids long. Germline loops: CDR1 LNHDA, CDR2 SQIVND (reference sequence). The germline V and J ends were trimmed by 4 bases and 8 bases, with 11 bases remaining between them. The CDR3 spells CASSTHAPGELFF. Written as DNA, the CDR3 is TGTGCCAGTAGTACCCATGCCCCGGGGGAGCTGTTTTTT.

This clone was picked up one time. The rearrangement uses TRBV7-2 and TRBJ2-7; 10 bases fit TRBD2. Germline V gives CDR1 SGHTA, CDR2 FQGNSA. CDR3 length: 17 amino acids. V lost 1 base and J lost 7; bases outside the gene matches: 13. CDR3 region: CASSLGASGSGSGEQYF. Written as DNA, the CDR3 is TGTGCCAGCAGCTTAGGGGCTAGCGGGAGCGGATCTGGGGAGCAGTACTTC.

This clone has only one observation. This chain connects TRBV6-5 to TRBJ1-1; 7 bases agree with TRBD1. Looked up from germline, CDR1 is MNHEY and CDR2 is SVGAGI. Trimming cost V 7 bases and J 6 bases; bases outside gene matches: 14. The CDR3 is 15 residues long. The CDR3 DNA reads as TGTGCCAGCACCACAGTGGCCCACAGGGGCCCTGAAGCTTTCTTT. This sequence encodes CASTTVAHRGPEAFF.

The table lists this clone with a count of one. V and J are TRBV5-6 and TRBJ1-1; 12 bases are a match to TRBD1. The CDR3 runs to 15 residues. The germline CDR1 and CDR2 sequences are SGHDT and YYEEEE. Trimming cost V 1 base and J 5 bases; bases outside gene matches: 3. The CDR3 reads CASSLRDRGQTEAFF. The CDR3 region has the DNA TGTGCCAGCAGCTTGCGGGACAGGGGGCAAACTGAAGCTTTCTTT.

The chain carries TRBV7-8 and TRBJ1-3; D is unclear. Trimming stripped 1 base from V and 0 bases from J, with 4 bases between. CDR1 is SGHVS and CDR2 is FQNEAQ in the germline V gene. The CDR3 has 14 amino acids. The CDR3 protein is CASSLGTSGNTIYF. For the CDR3, the DNA is TGTGCCAGCAGCTTAGGAACCTCTGGAAACACCATATATTTT.

V gene TRBV7-9 combines with J gene TRBJ1-6; a weak D match, TRBD1 (5 bases). The germline V gene has CDR1 SEHNR and CDR2 FQNEAQ (reference sequence). Trimming removed 5 bases at V and 14 bases at J, with 10 bases between. The CDR3 contains 11 residues. The CDR3 sequence is CASSPGLTLHF. The DNA for the CDR3 is TGTGCCAGCAGCCCGGGGCTCACCCTCCACTTT.

Details on this clone: One end of the junction does not line up with germline, which may come from a read error. The chain has TRBV28 and TRBJ2-2; D remains ambiguous. This CDR3 spans 15 amino acids. Germline assignment: CDR1 MDHEN and CDR2 SYDVKM. In nucleotides, the CDR3 is TGTGCCAGCAGGTTATCCCCCGCCATTCCCGGGGAGCTGTTTTTT. Translating gives CASRLSPAIPGELFF.

V is TRBV7-3 and J is TRBJ1-1; D call uncertain. The CDR3 length is 14 residues. Germline V lookup: CDR1 SGHTA, CDR2 FQGTGA. V was pared by 5 bases and J by 4 bases, with 14 bases between. The CDR3 DNA follows: TGTGCCAGCAGCAGCGACCCGGGCAGCACTGAAGCTTTCTTT. Residues: CASSSDPGSTEAFF.

The chain employs TRBV5-1 and TRBJ2-7; 8 positions agree with TRBD2. Germline V gene data show CDR1 as SGHRS and CDR2 as YFSETQ. With V trimmed by 8 bases and J by 1 base, 8 bases remained unmatched. This CDR3 comprises 14 residues. The DNA for the CDR3 is TGCGCCAGTCGTAGCGGGGTAAATTCCTACGAGCAGTACTTC. Amino acids: CASRSGVNSYEQYF.

CDR3 bases: TGTGCCAGCAGTAAATCCCGGGCTGGGGTCGGCAATCAGCCCCAGCATTTT. Translation: CASSKSRAGVGNQPQHF. This chain links TRBV2 with TRBJ1-5; D unclear. The CDR3 sequence is 17 residues long. Trimming took off 5 bases at V and 2 bases at J, with 19 bases between the two ends. CDR1 SNHLY and CDR2 FYNNEI come from the germline V gene.

This clone was counted a single time. The chain couples TRBV4-3 to TRBJ1-3; D perhaps matches TRBD1 (5 bases). The CDR3 sequence is 14 residues long. The germline gives CDR1 LGHNA, CDR2 YSLEER. The V end was cut by 4 bases, the J end by 6 bases, with 13 bases between. The DNA of the CDR3 is TGCGCCAGCAGCCCCCGGGACTATCAAAACACCATATATTTT. This sequence encodes CASSPRDYQNTIYF.

In its sample, this clone was seen once. J is TRBJ2-2 and V is TRBV28; 13 positions agree with TRBD2. The CDR3 totals 18 residues. Germline CDR1 and CDR2: MDHEN and SYDVKM. V trimming: 6 bases; J trimming: 5 bases; junction bases outside the gene matches: 12. The CDR3, as DNA: TGTGCCAGCAGCTTGACTAGCGGGAGGTTTGACAAGACCGGGGAGCTGTTTTTT. Its protein product is CASSLTSGRFDKTGELFF.

This clone showed up just a few times. The genes are TRBV9 and TRBJ1-5, with 7 positions matching TRBD1. Per germline, CDR1 SGDLS and CDR2 YYNGEE. With 0 bases clipped from V and 7 bases from J, the junction kept 7 bases outside the gene matches. The CDR3 is 15 amino acids. The DNA for the CDR3 is TGTGCCAGCAGCGTAGGAGACAGGGAGGGGCAGCCCCAGCATTTT. Amino acids: CASSVGDREGQPQHF.

This chain uses TRBV28 with TRBJ1-3, with 11 bases that match TRBD1. V shed 5 bases and J 8 bases; nucleotides not matched to a gene: 8. The CDR3 has 15 amino acids. Looked up from germline, CDR1 is MDHEN and CDR2 is SYDVKM. The CDR3 DNA is TGTGCCAGCAGTCCTCTCCGGGACAGGGGGTACACCATATATTTT. This gives the protein CASSPLRDRGYTIYF.

V gene TRBV6-6 combines with J gene TRBJ1-2; 8 bases fit TRBD1. Germline assignment: CDR1 MNHNY and CDR2 SVGAGI (reference sequence). The V gene end was trimmed by 7 bases and the J gene end by 2 bases; junction bases not matched to a gene: 3. CDR3 length: 13 amino acids. The CDR3 is CASTGGANYGYTF. As DNA, the CDR3 is TGTGCCAGCACAGGGGGCGCCAACTATGGCTACACCTTC.

The V gene is TRBV11-2, the J gene TRBJ1-2; a weak D match, TRBD1 (5 bases). Germline CDR1 and CDR2: SGHAT and FQNNGV. CDR3 length equals 12 residues. V dropped 6 bases and J dropped 5 bases, with 10 bases sitting between them. This CDR3 is CASSLGTYGYTF. The CDR3 DNA sequence: TGTGCCAGCAGTCTGGGGACTTATGGCTACACCTTC.